Sequencing of this TCR beta chain was carried out in a study of cytomegalovirus exposure and HLA in healthy donors. PCR involved 60 Vbeta and 13 Jbeta primers. Sequenced by immunoSEQ multiplex PCR; TCRdb stores in-frame clones only, minus some. The profile covers about 120,000 clones, with around a tenth appearing a single time and 3% taken by the ten largest. Study-wide findings and caveats: With further analysis later on, most CMV-associated TCR beta chains appeared HLA-restricted.

Concerning this clone itself: The antigen is undetermined.

CDR1 is LNHDA and CDR2 is SQIVND in the germline V gene (reference sequence). V lost 4 bases, J lost 0 bases, and 13 bases lay in between. The CDR3 has 16 amino acids. Sequenced: PBMCs. This receptor was identified in a man aged 25 to 40 in good health and CMV-seronegative. The rearrangement uses TRBV19 and TRBJ1-5; D is unclear. CDR3 nucleotides: TGTGCCAGTAGTAGGACTGGGCGCCTTAGCAATCAGCCCCAGCATTTT. Its translation is CASSRTGRLSNQPQHF.